This T cell receptor beta chain was recorded in a study of CD8+ T cells in alopecia areata (dated by TCRdb to 2016 to 2019). About the study as a whole: Treated patients were enrolled in an open-label pilot trial of oral tofacitinib, 5 to 10 mg twice daily, for moderate-to-severe alopecia areata. immunoSEQ multiplex PCR using 35 Vbeta forward primers and 13 Jbeta reverse primers was used to amplify TCRbeta CDR3 regions. The SALT score, which quantifies the percentage of affected scalp surface area, was used to measure disease severity in treated patients. In both human patients and the C3H/HeJ mouse model, the study applied high-throughput TCRbeta sequencing to look at T cell clonal expansion in alopecia areata. Patients received tofacitinib for 6 to 18 months and were then followed off drug for 6 months to check for delayed response and recurrence. RNA was extracted with the PAXgene miRNA kit for fixed scalp, the miRNeasy kit for PBMCs, and the RNeasy kit for mouse skin. Human TCRbeta sequencing covered scalp tissue and sorted CD4+ and CD8+ peripheral blood T cells from patchy and totalis/universalis alopecia areata patients and healthy controls. Biopsies were taken from tofacitinib-treated patients at baseline and at 4 and 24 weeks of treatment, and a later scalp biopsy was taken in several of the tofacitinib-treated patients. Scalp clonality was compared across normal scalp (n=4), patchy alopecia areata scalp (n=8), and alopecia totalis/universalis scalp (n=8). Overall study outcomes, separate from this receptor: During tofacitinib treatment, many expanded lesional clones stuck around in both scalp and blood, and this persistence may partly explain why relapse happens after treatment is stopped. Lesional scalp, especially in alopecia totalis/universalis, showed higher clonality and more expanded CD8+ clones than normal scalp, suggesting antigenic drive. The treated cohort was small, with a single nonresponder, so links between baseline CD8+ expansion and response need larger studies. Compared with mice, TCR sequences shared between patients were less clear, possibly partly because of HLA diversity across the patient population. Unlike mouse skin, where gammadelta T cells dominate, normal human skin contains resident alphabeta T cells that get sequenced too, which complicates analysis of the scalp TCR repertoire. Scalp clonality and the number of expanded CD8+ clones among the top 100 scalp clones were significantly decreased by tofacitinib.

The sample's treatment or condition label, decoded: oral pan-JAK inhibitor, 5-10 mg twice daily. From alopecia areata patients, peripheral blood was collected along with lesional scalp punch biopsies. After PBMCs were isolated by density centrifugation and stained for CD3, CD4 and CD8, a FACSAria was used to sort CD4+ and CD8+ T cells. The CDR3 holds 14 amino acids from the cysteine to the phenylalanine. Only CDR3 DNA remains: 42 bases, in frame from the first base. For CDR1 and CDR2, the germline V gene lists SGHDT and YYEEEE. The junction shows trimming of 4 bases on V and 1 base on J, and the gene matches do not reach 3 bases of it. About this clone: Its antigen remains undetermined. It has no much larger one-base neighbor in the sample; base qualities were not kept.

Preparation of the library involved the immunoSEQ multiplex PCR assay. To provide template for TCR sequencing, every sample had RNA extracted and reverse transcribed into cDNA. SuperScript III was used for first-strand cDNA synthesis, primed with a 2:1 mix of oligo-dT and random hexamers. A synthetic immune receptor repertoire was used to measure amplification bias, and any remaining bias was corrected computationally. Turning to the authors' computational methods: Raw reads were preprocessed to remove errors, and CDR3 was defined according to IMGT conventions as the region from the conserved cysteine to phenylalanine. Clonality was computed as 1 minus the Shannon entropy, with the entropy normalized by log2 of the number of productive unique TCRs. CD4 or CD8 identity of scalp clones was inferred by cross-referencing scalp TCRbeta sequences with sorted blood CD4 and CD8 repertoires. TCRdb re-hosts the immuneACCESS table, in-frame sequences only. Its copies lack some clones; in the studies checked, an unresolved V gene accounts for under half of them, and the cause for the rest is not known. V and J calls and clone size are copied from that table; D and trimming were computed from the DNA. The sample contains fewer than 250,000 clones, over 40% of them found a single time. The top ten constitute around 3% of the sample.

The chain is made from TRBV5-6 and TRBJ1-1; TRBD1 lines up with 8 middle nucleotides. The TCR comes from a human donor with alopecia areata. Sequenced material: CD4+ T cells sorted from blood, taken at approximately week 36, from a patient treated with tofacitinib. The DNA is as follows: TGTGCCAGCAGCCCGGACAGGGCGAACACTGAAGCTTTCTTT. This encodes CASSPDRANTEAFF.